This entry lists 7 T cell receptor beta chains sequenced from one sample in a study of cytomegalovirus exposure and HLA in healthy donors. The study ran its PCR with 60 Vbeta and 13 Jbeta primers. Assay: immunoSEQ multiplex PCR; the TCRdb copy retains only in-frame clones and omits some. The sample holds 85,000 to 95,000 clones, 65% to 75% seen once. Material: PBMCs. The receptors stem from a man aged 25 to 40 in good health and CMV-seropositive.

This clone was seen once. This rearrangement joins TRBV6-5 to TRBJ2-5, with D possibly matching TRBD2 (5 bases). Between the trimmed V and J ends, which lost 5 bases and 2 bases, there was a span of 12 bases. This CDR3 is 14 amino acids long. Germline loops: CDR1 MNHEY, CDR2 SVGAGI. CDR3 nucleotide sequence: TGTGCCAGCAGTACGTGGAGGAGACAAGAGACCCAGTACTTC. This codes for CASSTWRRQETQYF.

The rearrangement links TRBV7-8 to TRBJ2-5; 7 nucleotides match TRBD1. The J segment lost 4 bases and the V segment lost 3 bases, leaving 5 bases of the junction unmatched. CDR3 length: 14 residues. The V gene's germline CDR1 is SGHVS and CDR2 FQNEAQ. This chain's CDR3 is CASSFGTASETQYF. CDR3 coding DNA: TGTGCCAGCAGCTTCGGGACAGCTTCAGAGACCCAGTACTTC.

To note about this clone: The identical CDR3 is also encoded by other nucleotide sequences in the sample. The chain combines TRBV5-1 with TRBJ1-5; 8 positions match TRBD1. Losses at the gene ends were 0 bases for V and 6 bases for J; bases not matched to a gene: 2. The CDR3 consists of 14 residues. Germline CDR1 SGHRS, CDR2 YFSETQ. Written as DNA, the CDR3 is TGCGCCAGCAGCTTGGGACAGGGGAGTCAGCCCCAGCATTTT. Translating gives CASSLGQGSQPQHF. The full variable domain, completed using reference TRBV5-1 and TRBJ1-5, is KAGVTQTPRYLIKTRGQQVTLSCSPISGHRSVSWYQQTPGQGLQFLFEYFSETQRNKGNFPGRFSGRQFSNSRSEMNVSTLELGDSALYLCASSLGQGSQPQHFGDGTRLSIL.

V is TRBV5-6 and J is TRBJ2-5, with a tentative D call TRBD2 (6 bases). With 0 bases removed from V and 6 bases from J, the gap between germline ends came to 15 bases. Germline CDR1 SGHDT, CDR2 YYEEEE. The CDR3 has 15 residues. The CDR3 DNA reads as TGTGCCAGCAGCTTGGGGGGGGACTTTGGAAAGACCCAGTACTTC. Amino acids: CASSLGGDFGKTQYF.

This clone came up a few times. This sequence joins TRBV9 and TRBJ1-1; D is unresolved. Per germline, CDR1 SGDLS and CDR2 YYNGEE. CDR3 length: 13 residues. V lost 7 bases and J lost 3, with 13 bases in between. The CDR3 DNA reads as TGTGCCAGCGCCTTTAGTAGTGACACTGAAGCTTTCTTT. The encoded protein is CASAFSSDTEAFF.

V and J are TRBV6-6 and TRBJ1-6; D is uncertain. This CDR3 contains 14 residues. The germline CDR1 and CDR2 sequences are MNHNY and SVGAGI (reference sequence). Between the trimmed V and J ends, which lost 8 bases and 0 bases, there was a span of 8 bases. CDR3 in DNA: TGTGCCAGCGGAAACAGCTCCTATAATTCACCCCTCCACTTT. Translated, it gives CASGNSSYNSPLHF.

J is TRBJ2-7 and V is TRBV2; tentatively, D is TRBD1 (5 bases). In germline, CDR1 is SNHLY, CDR2 FYNNEI. V was pared by 5 bases and J by 2 bases, with 16 bases between. This CDR3 contains 15 residues. Here the CDR3 reads CASSRDKQVAYEQYF. The CDR3 bases are TGTGCCAGCAGTCGCGATAAACAGGTAGCCTACGAGCAGTACTTC.